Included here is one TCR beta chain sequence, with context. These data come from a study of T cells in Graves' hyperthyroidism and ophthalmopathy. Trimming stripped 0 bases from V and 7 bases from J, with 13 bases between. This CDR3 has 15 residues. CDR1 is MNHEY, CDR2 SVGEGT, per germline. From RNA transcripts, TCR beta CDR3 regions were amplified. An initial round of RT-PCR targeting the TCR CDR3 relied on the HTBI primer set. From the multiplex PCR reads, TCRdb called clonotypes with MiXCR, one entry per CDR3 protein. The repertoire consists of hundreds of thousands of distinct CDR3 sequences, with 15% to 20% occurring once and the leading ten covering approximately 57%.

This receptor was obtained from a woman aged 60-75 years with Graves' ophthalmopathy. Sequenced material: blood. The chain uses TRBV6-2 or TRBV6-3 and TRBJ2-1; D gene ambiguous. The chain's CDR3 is CASSYSFNLGNEQFF. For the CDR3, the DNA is TGTGCCAGCAGTTACTCGTTCAACCTGGGGAATGAGCAGTTCTTC.